The next 19 T cell receptor beta chains were all read from a single sample in a study of blood T cell repertoires in COVID-19. Sequencing used immunoSEQ multiplex PCR; TCRdb keeps in-frame clones, though not all of them. The top ten clones hold 10% to 15% of a sample with about 99,000 clones, roughly 86% of them seen once. Sequencing used peripheral blood. The receptors shown here come from a woman aged 55-69 years in a cohort sampled during active or convalescent COVID-19.

The J gene is TRBJ2-1, the V gene TRBV19; the D gene is possibly TRBD2 (5 bases). Germline lookup yields CDR1 LNHDA and CDR2 SQIVND (reference sequence). Trimming removed 2 bases from V and 6 bases from J, with 8 bases in between. This CDR3 region has 13 residues. The CDR3 is CASSIRTRNEQFF. For the CDR3, the DNA is TGTGCCAGTAGTATAAGGACTCGCAATGAGCAGTTCTTC.

This clone appeared a single time. This sequence joins TRBV4-1 and TRBJ2-1, with TRBD2 matching over 13 bases. The CDR3 covers 19 residues. V shed 0 bases and J 2 bases; nucleotides not matched to a gene: 7. Per the germline V gene, CDR1 is MGHRA and CDR2 is YSYEKL. The chain's CDR3 is CASSQDYTTSGGTYNEQFF. CDR3 bases: TGCGCCAGCAGCCAAGATTATACGACTAGCGGGGGGACCTACAATGAGCAGTTCTTC.

The chain joins TRBV27 to TRBJ2-1; D is possibly TRBD2 (6 bases). The V gene lost 8 bases and the J gene lost 6 bases, with 17 bases spanning the gap. CDR1 is MNHEY, CDR2 SMNVEV, per germline (reference sequence). There are 14 residues in the CDR3. CDR3 sequence: CASRPRRDSNEQFF. In DNA, the CDR3 is TGTGCCAGCCGCCCTCGGCGGGACTCCAATGAGCAGTTCTTC.

The rearrangement links TRBV3-1 (or the pseudogene TRBV3-2) to TRBJ2-5; 14 positions agree with TRBD2. The CDR3 spans 18 residues. With V trimmed by 0 bases and J by 1 base, 4 bases remained unmatched. In germline, CDR1 is LGHDT, CDR2 YNNKEL (reference sequence). Here the CDR3 reads CASSQDRTSGGFQETQYF. CDR3 in DNA: TGTGCCAGCAGCCAAGATCGGACTAGCGGGGGGTTCCAAGAGACCCAGTACTTC.

The chain carries TRBV19 and TRBJ2-5; D is possibly TRBD1 (7 bases). Germline V lookup: CDR1 LNHDA, CDR2 SQIVND (reference sequence). V dropped 5 bases and J dropped 5 bases, with 15 bases sitting between them. The CDR3 runs to 14 residues. DNA for the CDR3: TGTGCCAGTAGTCTCTCCAGGGGGGCGGAGACCCAGTACTTC. This translates into CASSLSRGAETQYF.

The CDR3 loop is CSVGQGYRETQYF. DNA for the CDR3: TGCAGCGTTGGACAGGGATATCGGGAGACCCAGTACTTC. The chain is built from TRBV29-1 and TRBJ2-5, with TRBD1 matching 7 bases. Germline assignment: CDR1 SQVTM and CDR2 ANQGSEA. This CDR3 is built from 13 residues. J was trimmed by 5 bases and V by 4 bases; bases with no gene match: 7.

J is TRBJ2-1 and V is TRBV11-2, with 12 bases matching TRBD2. Per germline, CDR1 SGHAT and CDR2 FQNNGV. This CDR3 contains 14 residues. J gave up 9 bases and V 2 bases, and 2 bases lay outside the gene matches. CDR3 sequence (DNA): TGTGCCAGCAGCTTAACTAGCGGGGGGATTGAGCAGTTCTTC. This sequence encodes CASSLTSGGIEQFF.

This chain connects TRBV2 to TRBJ2-5; D is perhaps TRBD2 (6 bases). The length of the CDR3 is 14 residues. Trimming stripped 6 bases from V and 1 base from J, with 12 bases between. Germline CDR1 is SNHLY and CDR2 is FYNNEI. The CDR3 DNA reads as TGTGCCAGCAGCCGGGACTTGGGCCAAGAGACCCAGTACTTC. Translated, it gives CASSRDLGQETQYF.

This rearrangement joins TRBV2 to TRBJ2-2; perhaps TRBD2 as D (5 bases). Trimming took 3 bases from V and 3 from J, leaving 8 bases between them. Looked up from germline, CDR1 is SNHLY and CDR2 is FYNNEI. This CDR3 is built from 14 residues. CDR3 bases: TGTGCCAGCAGTGACGAGGGAGACACCGGGGAGCTGTTTTTT. It codes for CASSDEGDTGELFF.

This sequence joins TRBV11-2 and TRBJ1-1; no clear D gene. Trimming removed 0 bases from V and 10 bases from J, with 18 bases in between. Germline loops: CDR1 SGHAT, CDR2 FQNNGV. This CDR3 is built from 15 residues. The CDR3 nucleotides read TGTGCCAGCAGCTTAGATTCGGGTCAGGCGGAGGGAGCTTTCTTT. Encoded protein: CASSLDSGQAEGAFF.

The rearrangement uses TRBV11-3 and TRBJ2-1; D is perhaps TRBD2 (5 bases). The length of the CDR3 is 16 residues. V gave up 1 base and J gave up 4 bases, with 14 bases separating them. CDR1 is SGHNT, CDR2 YENEEA, per germline. The CDR3, as DNA: TGTGCCAGCAGCTTAGTCGGCGCTCCGGGATACAATGAGCAGTTCTTC. As protein: CASSLVGAPGYNEQFF.

The V call is TRBV19, the J call TRBJ2-7, with a weak D call TRBD1 (5 bases). V dropped 5 bases and J dropped 1 base, with 12 bases sitting between them. Germline V gene sequence: CDR1 LNHDA, CDR2 SQIVND (reference sequence). The length of the CDR3 is 14 residues. The CDR3 DNA is TGTGCCAGTAGTCCGTGGCAGGGTTCCTACGAGCAGTACTTC. Translated, it gives CASSPWQGSYEQYF.

The V and J genes are TRBV19 and TRBJ1-6; D unclear. In germline, CDR1 is LNHDA, CDR2 SQIVND (reference sequence). The V end lost 4 bases, the J end lost 10 bases, and 20 bases lay between the germline ends. The CDR3 contains 16 residues. The CDR3 loop reads CASSTHRGGVQSPLHF. The CDR3 DNA follows: TGTGCCAGTAGTACTCACCGGGGAGGCGTACAATCACCCCTCCACTTT.

This clone was counted once. This chain uses TRBV7-3 with TRBJ1-6; D is unresolved. The CDR3 extends over 15 amino acids. V was clipped by 0 bases and J by 4 bases, with 7 bases between them. Looked up from germline, CDR1 is SGHTA and CDR2 is FQGTGA. The CDR3 sequence is CASSLTPGYNSPLHF. DNA for the CDR3: TGTGCCAGCAGCTTAACGCCGGGGTATAATTCACCCCTCCACTTT.

This chain links TRBV28 with TRBJ1-4; 7 bases map to TRBD1. The CDR3 totals 15 residues. J was trimmed by 4 bases and V by 2 bases; bases with no gene match: 4. CDR1 and CDR2 from the germline V gene are MDHEN and SYDVKM. The CDR3 is CASSLRGLDNEKLFF. In DNA, the CDR3 is TGTGCCAGCAGTTTAAGGGGGCTCGATAATGAAAAACTGTTTTTT.

This chain connects TRBV6-1 to TRBJ2-3, with unresolved D. V was cut by 3 bases and J by 1 base, with 5 bases left in between. Germline CDR1 reads MNHNS; CDR2 reads SASEGT. The CDR3 is made up of 13 amino acids. The chain's CDR3 is CASSEFGTDTQYF. The CDR3 DNA sequence: TGTGCCAGCAGTGAGTTCGGCACAGATACGCAGTATTTT.

J is TRBJ2-2 and V is TRBV7-9, with TRBD1 as a possible D gene (6 bases). The CDR3 is 15 residues long. The germline V gene has CDR1 SEHNR and CDR2 FQNEAQ (reference sequence). V was trimmed by 6 bases and J by 3 bases, leaving 14 bases between them. CDR3 DNA: TGTGCCAGCAGGGGTACAGGGTTATACACCGGGGAGCTGTTTTTT. Encoded protein: CASRGTGLYTGELFF.

This rearrangement joins TRBV5-1 to TRBJ1-3, with D tentatively TRBD1 (6 bases). Trimming removed 0 bases from V and 4 bases from J, with 14 bases in between. This CDR3 contains 16 residues. CDR1 and CDR2 from the germline V gene are SGHRS and YFSETQ. The chain's CDR3 is CASSLGQASGGNTIYF. The CDR3 nucleotides read TGCGCCAGCAGCTTGGGACAGGCGTCGGGGGGAAACACCATATATTTT. Supplemented by reference TRBV5-1 and TRBJ1-3, the full variable domain reads KAGVTQTPRYLIKTRGQQVTLSCSPISGHRSVSWYQQTPGQGLQFLFEYFSETQRNKGNFPGRFSGRQFSNSRSEMNVSTLELGDSALYLCASSLGQASGGNTIYFGEGSWLTVV.

The rearrangement uses TRBV19 and TRBJ2-3; 7 bases map to TRBD2. CDR3 length: 16 amino acids. Germline CDR1 reads LNHDA; CDR2 reads SQIVND (reference sequence). Trimming at V came to 4 bases and at J to 0 bases, leaving 7 bases not matched to a gene. CDR3 in DNA: TGTGCCAGTAGTAGAGGAAGCGGGATCAGCACAGATACGCAGTATTTT. Protein sequence: CASSRGSGISTDTQYF. The full variable domain, in which reference TRBV19 and TRBJ2-3 provide the parts outside the CDR3, is DGGITQSPKYLFRKEGQNVTLSCEQNLNHDAMYWYRQDPGQGLRLIYYSQIVNDFQKGDIAEGYSVSREKKESFPLTVTSAQKNPTAFYLCASSRGSGISTDTQYFGPGTRLTVL.